This T cell receptor (beta chain) was obtained from a study of cytomegalovirus exposure and HLA in healthy donors. The study's findings and limits: The authors later linked a missense DCLRE1C variant to TCR beta V- and J-gene trimming.

60 Vbeta and 13 Jbeta primers were used in PCR. Libraries were prepared by immunoSEQ multiplex PCR; TCRdb keeps only in-frame clonotypes and omits some of them. There are approximately 160,000 clones in the sample; roughly 80% occur only once, and 1.9% lies in the top ten. Turning to this clone: The antigen remains undetermined.

The receptor was derived from a human donor in good health. Sequenced sample: PBMCs.

The CDR3 loop is CASSDGLLRYF. CDR3 bases: TGTGCCAGCAGCGACGGACTCCTAAGGTACTTC. The rearrangement uses TRBV5-4 and TRBJ2-7; D is perhaps TRBD2 (5 bases). V was pared by 4 bases and J by 12 bases, with 14 bases between. This CDR3 has 11 residues. Per germline, CDR1 SGHNT and CDR2 YYREEE (reference sequence).